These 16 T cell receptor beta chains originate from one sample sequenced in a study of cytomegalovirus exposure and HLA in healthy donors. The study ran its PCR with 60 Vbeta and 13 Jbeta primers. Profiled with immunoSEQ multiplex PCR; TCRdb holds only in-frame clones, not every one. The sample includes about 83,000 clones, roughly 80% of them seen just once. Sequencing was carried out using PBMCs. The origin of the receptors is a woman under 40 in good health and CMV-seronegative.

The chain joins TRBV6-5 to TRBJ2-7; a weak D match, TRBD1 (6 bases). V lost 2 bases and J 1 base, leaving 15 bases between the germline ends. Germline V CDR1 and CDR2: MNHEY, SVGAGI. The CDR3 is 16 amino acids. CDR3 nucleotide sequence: TGTGCCAGCAGTTACGGGGGCGCGAGCCTTTCCTACGAGCAGTACTTC. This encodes CASSYGGASLSYEQYF.

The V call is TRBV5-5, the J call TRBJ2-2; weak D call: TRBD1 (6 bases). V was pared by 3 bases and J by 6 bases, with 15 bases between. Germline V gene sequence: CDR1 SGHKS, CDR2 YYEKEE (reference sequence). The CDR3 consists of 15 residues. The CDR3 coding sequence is TGTGCCAGCAGCTCACCCTGGGGGCGAGCCGGGGAGCTGTTTTTT. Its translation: CASSSPWGRAGELFF.

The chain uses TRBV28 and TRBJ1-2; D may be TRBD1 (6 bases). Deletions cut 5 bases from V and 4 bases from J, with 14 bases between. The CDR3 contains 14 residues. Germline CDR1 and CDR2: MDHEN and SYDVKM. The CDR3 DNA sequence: TGTGCCAGCAGTGAAAACACAGGGATCTATGGCTACACCTTC. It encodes CASSENTGIYGYTF.

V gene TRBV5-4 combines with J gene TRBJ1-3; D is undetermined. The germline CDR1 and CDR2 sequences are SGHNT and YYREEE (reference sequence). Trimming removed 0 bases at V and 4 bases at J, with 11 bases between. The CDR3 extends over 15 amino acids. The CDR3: CASSLEQGSGNTIYF. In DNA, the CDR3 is TGTGCCAGCAGCTTGGAGCAAGGGAGCGGAAACACCATATATTTT.

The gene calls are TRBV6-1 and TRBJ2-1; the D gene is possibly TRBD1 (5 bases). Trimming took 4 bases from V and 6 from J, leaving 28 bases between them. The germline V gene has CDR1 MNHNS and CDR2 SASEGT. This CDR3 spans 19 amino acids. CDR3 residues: CASSGTDSARPLRINEQFF. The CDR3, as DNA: TGTGCCAGCAGTGGTACAGACAGTGCCCGGCCTCTCCGTATCAATGAGCAGTTCTTC.

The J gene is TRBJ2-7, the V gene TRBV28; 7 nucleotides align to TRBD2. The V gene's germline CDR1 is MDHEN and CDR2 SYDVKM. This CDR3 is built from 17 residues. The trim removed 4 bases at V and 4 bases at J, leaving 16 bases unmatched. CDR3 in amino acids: CASSSATLLAPAYEQYF. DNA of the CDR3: TGTGCCAGCAGTTCGGCTACTTTACTAGCGCCGGCTTACGAGCAGTACTTC.

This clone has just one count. CDR3 coding DNA: TGTGCCAGCAGCTTAGTAGAAAACAATGAGCAGTTCTTC. It codes for CASSLVENNEQFF. The chain employs TRBV7-6 and TRBJ2-1; D not certain. Germline V CDR1 and CDR2: SGHVS, FNYEAQ. Trimming pared 1 base from V and 5 bases from J, leaving 6 bases between. The CDR3 runs to 13 residues.

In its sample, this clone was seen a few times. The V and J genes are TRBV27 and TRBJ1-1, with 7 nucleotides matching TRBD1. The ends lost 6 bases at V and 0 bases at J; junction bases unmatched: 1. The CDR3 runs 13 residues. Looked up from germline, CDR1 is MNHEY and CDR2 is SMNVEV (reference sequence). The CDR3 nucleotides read TGTGCCAGCAGGGGGACAGTGAACACTGAAGCTTTCTTT. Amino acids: CASRGTVNTEAFF.

The CDR3 spells CASSFDPSGSLYLHSGANVLTF. The CDR3 nucleotides read TGTGCCAGCAGTTTCGATCCTAGCGGGAGCCTTTACTTGCACTCTGGGGCCAACGTCCTGACTTTC. V usage is TRBV28 and J usage is TRBJ2-6, with 10 bases aligning to TRBD2. V trimming: 3 bases; J trimming: 0 bases; junction bases outside the gene matches: 17. There are 22 residues in the CDR3. The V gene's germline CDR1 is MDHEN and CDR2 SYDVKM. Full variable domain (outside the CDR3, taken from reference TRBV28 and TRBJ2-6): DVKVTQSSRYLVKRTGEKVFLECVQDMDHENMFWYRQDPGLGLRLIYFSYDVKMKEKGDIPEGYSVSREKKERFSLILESASTNQTSMYLCASSFDPSGSLYLHSGANVLTFGAGSRLTVL.

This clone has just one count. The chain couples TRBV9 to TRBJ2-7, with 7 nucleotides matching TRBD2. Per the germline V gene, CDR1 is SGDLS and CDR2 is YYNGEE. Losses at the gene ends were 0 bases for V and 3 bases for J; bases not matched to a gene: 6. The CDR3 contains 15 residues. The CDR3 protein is CASSVGLAEGYEQYF. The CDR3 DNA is TGTGCCAGCAGCGTAGGTCTAGCGGAGGGCTACGAGCAGTACTTC.

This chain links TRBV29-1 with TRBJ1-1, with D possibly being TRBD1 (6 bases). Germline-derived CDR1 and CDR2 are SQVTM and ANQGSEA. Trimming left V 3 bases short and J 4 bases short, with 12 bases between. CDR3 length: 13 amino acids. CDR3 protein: CSVDRAGATEAFF. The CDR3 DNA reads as TGCAGCGTTGACAGAGCGGGGGCCACTGAAGCTTTCTTT.

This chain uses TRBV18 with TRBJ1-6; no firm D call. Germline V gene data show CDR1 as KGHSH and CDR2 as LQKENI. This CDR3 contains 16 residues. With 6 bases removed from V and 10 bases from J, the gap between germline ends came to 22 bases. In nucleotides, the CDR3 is TGTGCCAGCTCCCCCACGTCCCCGGGGAATTACTCACCCCTCCACTTT. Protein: CASSPTSPGNYSPLHF. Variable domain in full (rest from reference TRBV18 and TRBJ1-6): NAGVMQNPRHLVRRRGQEARLRCSPMKGHSHVYWYRQLPEEGLKFMVYLQKENIIDESGMPKERFSAEFPKEGPSILRIQQVVRGDSAAYFCASSPTSPGNYSPLHFGNGTRLTVT.

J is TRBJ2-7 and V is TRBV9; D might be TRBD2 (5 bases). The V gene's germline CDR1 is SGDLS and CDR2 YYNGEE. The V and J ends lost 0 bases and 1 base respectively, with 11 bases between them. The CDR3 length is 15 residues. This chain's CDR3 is CASSVGPSGSYEQYF. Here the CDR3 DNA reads TGTGCCAGCAGCGTAGGCCCCAGCGGTTCCTACGAGCAGTACTTC.

DNA for the CDR3: TGTGCCAGTAGTGAAAGACAGGGGCTGGCCTACAATGAGCAGTTCTTC. Translated, it gives CASSERQGLAYNEQFF. This chain uses TRBV19 with TRBJ2-1; TRBD1 matches 8 bases. J was trimmed by 2 bases and V by 5 bases; bases with no gene match: 8. The CDR3 is made up of 16 amino acids. Germline CDR1 is LNHDA and CDR2 is SQIVND (reference sequence).

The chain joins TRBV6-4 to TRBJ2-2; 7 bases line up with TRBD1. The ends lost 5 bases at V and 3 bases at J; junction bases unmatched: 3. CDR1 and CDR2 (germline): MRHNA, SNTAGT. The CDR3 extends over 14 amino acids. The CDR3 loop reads CASSQGVYTGELFF. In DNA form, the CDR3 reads TGTGCCAGCAGTCAGGGGGTTTACACCGGGGAGCTGTTTTTT.

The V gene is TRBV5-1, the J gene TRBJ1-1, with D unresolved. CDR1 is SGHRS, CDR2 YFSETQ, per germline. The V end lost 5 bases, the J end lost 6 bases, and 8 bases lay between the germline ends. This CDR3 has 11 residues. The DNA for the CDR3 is TGCGCCAGCAGGGTCGGGGCTGAAGCTTTCTTT. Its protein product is CASRVGAEAFF.